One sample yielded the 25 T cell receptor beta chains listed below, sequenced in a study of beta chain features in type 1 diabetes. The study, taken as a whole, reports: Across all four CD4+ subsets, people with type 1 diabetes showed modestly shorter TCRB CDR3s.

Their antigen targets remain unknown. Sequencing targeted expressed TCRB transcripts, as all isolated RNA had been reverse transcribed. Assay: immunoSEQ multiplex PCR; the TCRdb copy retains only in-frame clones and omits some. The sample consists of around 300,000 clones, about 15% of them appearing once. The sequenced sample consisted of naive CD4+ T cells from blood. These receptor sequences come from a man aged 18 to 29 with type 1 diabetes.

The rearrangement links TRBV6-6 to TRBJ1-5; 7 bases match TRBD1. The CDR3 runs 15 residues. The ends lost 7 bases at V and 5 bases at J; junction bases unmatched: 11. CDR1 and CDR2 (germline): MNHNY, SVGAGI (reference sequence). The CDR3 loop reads CASTSTGSGDQPQHF. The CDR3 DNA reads TGTGCCAGCACTTCGACAGGGTCCGGAGATCAGCCCCAGCATTTT.

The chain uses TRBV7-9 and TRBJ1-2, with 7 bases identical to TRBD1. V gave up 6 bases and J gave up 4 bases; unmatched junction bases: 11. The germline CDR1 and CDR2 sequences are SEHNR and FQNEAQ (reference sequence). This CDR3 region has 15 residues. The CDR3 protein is CASSPSGGGTYGYTF. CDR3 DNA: TGTGCCAGCAGTCCCTCGGGAGGGGGCACCTATGGCTACACCTTC.

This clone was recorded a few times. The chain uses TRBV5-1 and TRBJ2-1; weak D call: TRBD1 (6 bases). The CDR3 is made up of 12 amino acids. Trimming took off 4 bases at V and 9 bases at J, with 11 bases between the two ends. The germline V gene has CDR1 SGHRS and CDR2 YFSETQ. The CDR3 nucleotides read TGCGCCAGCAGCCCCCGAGGGGGTGAGCAGTTCTTC. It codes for CASSPRGGEQFF.

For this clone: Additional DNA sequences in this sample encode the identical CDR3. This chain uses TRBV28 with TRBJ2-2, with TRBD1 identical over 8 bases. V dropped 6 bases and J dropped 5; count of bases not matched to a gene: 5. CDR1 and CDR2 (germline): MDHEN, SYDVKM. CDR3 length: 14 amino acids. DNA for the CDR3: TGTGCCAGCAGCTCTGGACAGGGAACCGGGGAGCTGTTTTTT. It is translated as CASSSGQGTGELFF.

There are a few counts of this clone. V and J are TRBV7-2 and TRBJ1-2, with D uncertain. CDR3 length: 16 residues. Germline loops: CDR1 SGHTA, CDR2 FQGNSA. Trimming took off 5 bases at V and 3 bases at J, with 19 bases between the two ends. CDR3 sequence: CASSTSAGLGYYGYTF. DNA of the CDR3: TGTGCCAGCAGCACCTCCGCGGGATTGGGATACTATGGCTACACCTTC.

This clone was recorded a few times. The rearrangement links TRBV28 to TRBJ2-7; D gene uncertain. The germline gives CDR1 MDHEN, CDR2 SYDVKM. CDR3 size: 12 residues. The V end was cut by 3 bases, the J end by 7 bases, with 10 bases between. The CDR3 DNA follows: TGTGCCAGCAGTTTCCGACAACGGGAGCAGTACTTC. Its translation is CASSFRQREQYF.

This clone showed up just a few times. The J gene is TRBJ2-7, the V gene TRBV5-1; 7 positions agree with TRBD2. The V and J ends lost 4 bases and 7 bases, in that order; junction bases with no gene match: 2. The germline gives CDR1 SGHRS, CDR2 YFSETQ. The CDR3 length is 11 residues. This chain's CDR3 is CASSLSGEQYF. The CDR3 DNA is TGCGCCAGCAGCCTTAGCGGGGAGCAGTACTTC.

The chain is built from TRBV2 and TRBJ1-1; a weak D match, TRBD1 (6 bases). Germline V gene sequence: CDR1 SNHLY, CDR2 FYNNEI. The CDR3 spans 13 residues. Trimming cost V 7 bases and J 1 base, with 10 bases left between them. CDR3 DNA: TGTGCCAGCACTGGCAGGGGGAACACTGAAGCTTTCTTT. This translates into CASTGRGNTEAFF. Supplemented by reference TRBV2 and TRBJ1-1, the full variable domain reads EPEVTQTPSHQVTQMGQEVILRCVPISNHLYFYWYRQILGQKVEFLVSFYNNEISEKSEIFDDQFSVERPDGSNFTLKIRSTKLEDSAMYFCASTGRGNTEAFFGQGTRLTVV.

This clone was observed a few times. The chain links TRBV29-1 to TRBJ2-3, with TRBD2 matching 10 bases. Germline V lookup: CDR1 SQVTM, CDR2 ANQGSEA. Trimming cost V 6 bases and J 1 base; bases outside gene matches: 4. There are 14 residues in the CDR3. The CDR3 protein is CSVRTSGGTDTQYF. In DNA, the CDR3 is TGCAGCGTCCGGACTAGCGGTGGCACAGATACGCAGTATTTT.

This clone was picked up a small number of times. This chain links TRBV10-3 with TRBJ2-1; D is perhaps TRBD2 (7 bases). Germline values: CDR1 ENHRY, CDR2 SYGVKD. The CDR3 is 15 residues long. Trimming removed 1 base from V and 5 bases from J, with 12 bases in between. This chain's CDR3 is CAISEYSGGHNEQFF. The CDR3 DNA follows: TGTGCCATCAGTGAGTACTCGGGGGGCCACAATGAGCAGTTCTTC.

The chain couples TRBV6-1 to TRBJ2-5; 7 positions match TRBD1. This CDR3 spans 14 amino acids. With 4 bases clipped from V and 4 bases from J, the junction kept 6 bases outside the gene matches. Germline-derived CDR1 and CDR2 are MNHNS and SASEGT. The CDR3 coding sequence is TGTGCCAGCAGTGTCAACCCAGGGGGAGAGACCCAGTACTTC. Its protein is CASSVNPGGETQYF.

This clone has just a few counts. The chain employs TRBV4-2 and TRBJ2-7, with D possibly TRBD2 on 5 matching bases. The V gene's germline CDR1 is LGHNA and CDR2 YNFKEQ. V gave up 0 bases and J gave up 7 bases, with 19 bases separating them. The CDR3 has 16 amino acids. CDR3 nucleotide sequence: TGTGCCAGCAGCCAAGATCGGCTAGCAAAGCCCCTGGAGCAGTACTTC. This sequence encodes CASSQDRLAKPLEQYF.

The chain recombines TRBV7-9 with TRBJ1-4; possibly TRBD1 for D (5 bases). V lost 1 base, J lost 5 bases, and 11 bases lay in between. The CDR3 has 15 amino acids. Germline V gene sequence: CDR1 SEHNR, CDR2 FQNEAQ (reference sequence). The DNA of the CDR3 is TGTGCCAGCAGCTTAGTAGGACAAGTAAATGAAAAACTGTTTTTT. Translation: CASSLVGQVNEKLFF.

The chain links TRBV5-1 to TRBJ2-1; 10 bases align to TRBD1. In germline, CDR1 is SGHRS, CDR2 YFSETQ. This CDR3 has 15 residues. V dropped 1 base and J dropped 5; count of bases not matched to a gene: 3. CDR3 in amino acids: CASSLRTGGDNEQFF. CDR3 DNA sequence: TGCGCCAGCAGCTTGAGGACAGGGGGAGACAATGAGCAGTTCTTC.

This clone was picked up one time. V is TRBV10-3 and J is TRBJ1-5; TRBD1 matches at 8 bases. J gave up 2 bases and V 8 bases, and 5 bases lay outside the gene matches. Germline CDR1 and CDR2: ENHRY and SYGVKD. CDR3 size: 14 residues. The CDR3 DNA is TGTGCCATCGGCAAGACAGGGGGCAATCAGCCCCAGCATTTT. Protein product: CAIGKTGGNQPQHF.

The CDR3 loop is CASSRDRHNEQFF. CDR3 DNA: TGTGCCAGCAGTCGCGACAGACACAATGAGCAGTTCTTC. V is TRBV7-7 and J is TRBJ2-1; perhaps TRBD1 as D (5 bases). In germline, CDR1 is SSHAT, CDR2 FNYEAQ (reference sequence). The CDR3 has 13 residues. The V end lost 6 bases, the J end lost 5 bases, and 11 bases lay between the germline ends.

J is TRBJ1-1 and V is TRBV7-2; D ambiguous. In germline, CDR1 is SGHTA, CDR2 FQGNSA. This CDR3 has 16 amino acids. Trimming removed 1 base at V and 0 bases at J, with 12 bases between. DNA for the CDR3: TGTGCCAGCAGCTTAGGGGGAGGAGGAATGAACACTGAAGCTTTCTTT. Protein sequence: CASSLGGGGMNTEAFF.

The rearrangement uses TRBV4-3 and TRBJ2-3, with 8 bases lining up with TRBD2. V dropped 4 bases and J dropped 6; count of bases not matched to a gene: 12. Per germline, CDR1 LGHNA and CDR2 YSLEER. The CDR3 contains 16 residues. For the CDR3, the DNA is TGCGCCAGCAGCCTGGTGGGTCGGGGGGGCCTCGATACGCAGTATTTT. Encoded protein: CASSLVGRGGLDTQYF.

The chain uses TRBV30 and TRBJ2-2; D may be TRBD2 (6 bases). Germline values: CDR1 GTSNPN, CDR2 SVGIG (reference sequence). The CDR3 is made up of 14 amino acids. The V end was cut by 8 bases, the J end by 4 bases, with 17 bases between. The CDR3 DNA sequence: TGTGCCGTCCAGCGGGTATTAACCACCGGGGAGCTGTTTTTT. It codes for CAVQRVLTTGELFF.

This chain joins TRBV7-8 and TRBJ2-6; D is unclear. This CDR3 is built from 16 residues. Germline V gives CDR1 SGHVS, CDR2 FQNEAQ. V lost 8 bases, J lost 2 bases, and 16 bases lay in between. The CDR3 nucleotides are TGTGCCAGCCGACTGACCTGGCAGCCTGGGGCCAACGTCCTGACTTTC. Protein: CASRLTWQPGANVLTF.

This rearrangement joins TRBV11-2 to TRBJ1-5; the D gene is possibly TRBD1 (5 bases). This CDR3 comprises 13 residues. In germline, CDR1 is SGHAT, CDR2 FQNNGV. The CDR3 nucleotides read TGTCCCGCGGGGCAGGGTCAAGAACAGCCCCAGCATTTT. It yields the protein CPAGQGQEQPQHF. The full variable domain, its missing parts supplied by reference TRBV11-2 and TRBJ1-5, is EAGVAQSPRYKIIEKRQSVAFWCNPISGHATLYWYQQILGQGPKLLIQFQNNGVVDDSQLPKDRFSAERLKGVDSTLKIQPAKLEDSAVYLCPAGQGQEQPQHFGDGTRLSIL.

This CDR3 reads CASSGNRRETQYF. The CDR3 DNA is TGTGCCAGCAGTGGTAATAGAAGAGAGACCCAGTACTTC. This rearrangement joins TRBV2 to TRBJ2-5; D is uncertain. The V gene lost 4 bases and the J gene lost 4 bases, with 10 bases spanning the gap. The CDR3 is 13 amino acids. Germline assignment: CDR1 SNHLY and CDR2 FYNNEI. Drawing the rest from reference TRBV2 and TRBJ2-5, the complete variable domain is EPEVTQTPSHQVTQMGQEVILRCVPISNHLYFYWYRQILGQKVEFLVSFYNNEISEKSEIFDDQFSVERPDGSNFTLKIRSTKLEDSAMYFCASSGNRRETQYFGPGTRLLVL.

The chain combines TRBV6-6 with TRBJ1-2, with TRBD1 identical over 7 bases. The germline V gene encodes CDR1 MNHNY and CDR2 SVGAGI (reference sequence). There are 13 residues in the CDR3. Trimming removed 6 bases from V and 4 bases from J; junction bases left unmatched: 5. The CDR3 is CASSLDRTYGYTF. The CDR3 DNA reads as TGTGCCAGCAGCCTGGACAGGACCTATGGCTACACCTTC.

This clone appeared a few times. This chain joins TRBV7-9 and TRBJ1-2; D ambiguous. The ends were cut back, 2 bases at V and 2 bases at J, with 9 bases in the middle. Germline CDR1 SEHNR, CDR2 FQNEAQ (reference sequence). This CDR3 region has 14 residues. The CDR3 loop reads CASSLLNGNYGYTF. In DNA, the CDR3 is TGTGCCAGCAGCTTATTAAACGGGAACTATGGCTACACCTTC.

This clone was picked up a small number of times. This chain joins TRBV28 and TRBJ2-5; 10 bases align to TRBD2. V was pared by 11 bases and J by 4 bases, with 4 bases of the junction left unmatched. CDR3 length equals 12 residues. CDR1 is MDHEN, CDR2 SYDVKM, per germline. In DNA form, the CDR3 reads TGTGCCTCCTGGACTAGCGGAGAGACCCAGTACTTC. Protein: CASWTSGETQYF.